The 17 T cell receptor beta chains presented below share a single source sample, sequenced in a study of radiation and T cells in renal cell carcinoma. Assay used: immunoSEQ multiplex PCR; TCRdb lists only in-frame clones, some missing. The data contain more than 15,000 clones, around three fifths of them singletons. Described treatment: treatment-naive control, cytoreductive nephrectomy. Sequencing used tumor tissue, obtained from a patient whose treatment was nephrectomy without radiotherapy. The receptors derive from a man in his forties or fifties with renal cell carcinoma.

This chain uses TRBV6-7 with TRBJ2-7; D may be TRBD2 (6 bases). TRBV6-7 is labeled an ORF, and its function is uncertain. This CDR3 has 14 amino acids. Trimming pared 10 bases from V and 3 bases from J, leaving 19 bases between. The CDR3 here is CATQSVGGLYEQYF. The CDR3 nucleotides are TGTGCCACCCAGTCGGTTGGGGGACTCTACGAGCAGTACTTC.

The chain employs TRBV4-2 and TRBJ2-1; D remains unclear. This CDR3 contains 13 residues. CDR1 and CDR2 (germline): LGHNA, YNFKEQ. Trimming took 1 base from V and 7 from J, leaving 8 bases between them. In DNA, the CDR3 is TGTGCCAGCAGCCAAGTCGCTGTGAATGAGCAGTTCTTC. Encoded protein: CASSQVAVNEQFF.

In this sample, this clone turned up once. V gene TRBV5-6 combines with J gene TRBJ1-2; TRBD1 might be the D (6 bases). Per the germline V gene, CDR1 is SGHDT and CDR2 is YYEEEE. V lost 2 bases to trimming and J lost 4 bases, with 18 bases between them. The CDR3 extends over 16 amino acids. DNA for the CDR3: TGTGCCAGCAGCTTTCTAAACGTGAGGGGGGCCTATGGCTACACCTTC. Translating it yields CASSFLNVRGAYGYTF.

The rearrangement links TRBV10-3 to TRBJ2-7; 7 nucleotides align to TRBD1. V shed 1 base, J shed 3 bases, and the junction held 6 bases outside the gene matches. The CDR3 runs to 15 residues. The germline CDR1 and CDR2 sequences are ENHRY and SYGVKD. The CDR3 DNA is TGTGCCATCAGTGAGTTAGACAGGGTCCGCTACGAGCAGTACTTC. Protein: CAISELDRVRYEQYF.

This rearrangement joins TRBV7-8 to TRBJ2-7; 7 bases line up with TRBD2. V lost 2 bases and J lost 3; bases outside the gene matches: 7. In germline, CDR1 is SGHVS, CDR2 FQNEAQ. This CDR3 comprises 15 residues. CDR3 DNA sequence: TGTGCCAGCAGCTTACAAGCGGGAACTGTCTACGAGCAGTACTTC. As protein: CASSLQAGTVYEQYF. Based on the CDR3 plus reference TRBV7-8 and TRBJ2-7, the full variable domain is GAGVSQSPRYKVAKRGQDVALRCDPISGHVSLFWYQQALGQGPEFLTYFQNEAQLDKSGLPSDRFFAERPEGSVSTLKIQRTQQEDSAVYLCASSLQAGTVYEQYFGPGTRLTVT.

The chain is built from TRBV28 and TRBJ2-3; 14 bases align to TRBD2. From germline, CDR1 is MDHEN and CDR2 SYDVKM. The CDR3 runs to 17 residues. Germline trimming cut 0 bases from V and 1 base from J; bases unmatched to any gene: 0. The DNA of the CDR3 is TGTGCCAGCAGTTTATGGGGACTAGCGGGGGGCACAGATACGCAGTATTTT. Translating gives CASSLWGLAGGTDTQYF. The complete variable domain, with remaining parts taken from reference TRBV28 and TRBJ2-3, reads DVKVTQSSRYLVKRTGEKVFLECVQDMDHENMFWYRQDPGLGLRLIYFSYDVKMKEKGDIPEGYSVSREKKERFSLILESASTNQTSMYLCASSLWGLAGGTDTQYFGPGTRLTVL.

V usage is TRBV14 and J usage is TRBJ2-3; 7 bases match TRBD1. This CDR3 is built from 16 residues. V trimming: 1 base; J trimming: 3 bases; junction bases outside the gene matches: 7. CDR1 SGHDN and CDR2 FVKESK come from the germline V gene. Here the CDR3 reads CASSQVGTDNTDTQYF. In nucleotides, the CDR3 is TGTGCCAGCAGCCAAGTCGGGACAGATAATACAGATACGCAGTATTTT.

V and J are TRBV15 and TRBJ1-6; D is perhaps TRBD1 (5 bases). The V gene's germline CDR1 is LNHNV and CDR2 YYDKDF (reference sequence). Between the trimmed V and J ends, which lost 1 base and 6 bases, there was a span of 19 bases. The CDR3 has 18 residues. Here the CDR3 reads CATSRGHSSGRFNSPLHF. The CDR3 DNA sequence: TGTGCCACCAGCAGAGGCCACTCCTCGGGACGGTTTAATTCACCCCTCCACTTT.

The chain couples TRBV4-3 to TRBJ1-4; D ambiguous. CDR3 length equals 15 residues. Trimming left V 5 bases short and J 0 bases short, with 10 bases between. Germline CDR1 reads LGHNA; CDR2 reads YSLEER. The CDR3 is CASSETDATNEKLFF. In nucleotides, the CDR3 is TGCGCCAGCAGCGAAACGGATGCAACTAATGAAAAACTGTTTTTT.

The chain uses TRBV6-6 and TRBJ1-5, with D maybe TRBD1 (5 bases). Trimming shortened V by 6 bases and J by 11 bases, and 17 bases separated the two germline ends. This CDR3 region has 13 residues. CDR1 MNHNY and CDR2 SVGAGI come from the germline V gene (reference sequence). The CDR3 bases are TGTGCCAGCAGAGACCGGGACTTCCAGTCCCAGCATTTT. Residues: CASRDRDFQSQHF.

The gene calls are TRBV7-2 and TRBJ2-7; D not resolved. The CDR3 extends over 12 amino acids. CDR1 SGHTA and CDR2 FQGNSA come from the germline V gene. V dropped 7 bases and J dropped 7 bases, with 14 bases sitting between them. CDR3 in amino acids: CASNNPGGEQYF. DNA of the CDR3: TGTGCCAGCAATAACCCGGGTGGGGAGCAGTACTTC.

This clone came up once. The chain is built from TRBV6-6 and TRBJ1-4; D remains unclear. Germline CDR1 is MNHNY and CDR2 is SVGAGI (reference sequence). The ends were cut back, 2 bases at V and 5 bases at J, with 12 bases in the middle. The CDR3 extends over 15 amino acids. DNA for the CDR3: TGTGCCAGCAGTTACGGAGGGCAGCTGAATGAAAAACTGTTTTTT. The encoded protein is CASSYGGQLNEKLFF.

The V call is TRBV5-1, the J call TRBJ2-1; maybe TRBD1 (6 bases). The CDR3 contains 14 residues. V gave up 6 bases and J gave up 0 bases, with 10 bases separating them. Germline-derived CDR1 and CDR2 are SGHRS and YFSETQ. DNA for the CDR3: TGCGCCAGCACCCAGGACAGCTCCTACAATGAGCAGTTCTTC. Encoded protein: CASTQDSSYNEQFF.

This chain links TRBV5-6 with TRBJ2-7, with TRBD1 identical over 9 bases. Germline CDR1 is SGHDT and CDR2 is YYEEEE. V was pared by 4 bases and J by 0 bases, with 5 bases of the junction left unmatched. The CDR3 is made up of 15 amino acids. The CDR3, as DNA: TGTGCCAGCAGCGAGGGACAGGGATTCTCCTACGAGCAGTACTTC. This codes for CASSEGQGFSYEQYF.

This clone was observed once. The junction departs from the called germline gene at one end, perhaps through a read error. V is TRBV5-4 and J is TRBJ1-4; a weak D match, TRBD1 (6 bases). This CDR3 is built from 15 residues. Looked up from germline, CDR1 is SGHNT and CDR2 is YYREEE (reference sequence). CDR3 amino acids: CASSHGWEGDETLFF. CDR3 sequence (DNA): TGTGCCAGCAGCCATGGCTGGGAGGGGGATGAAACACTGTTTTTT.

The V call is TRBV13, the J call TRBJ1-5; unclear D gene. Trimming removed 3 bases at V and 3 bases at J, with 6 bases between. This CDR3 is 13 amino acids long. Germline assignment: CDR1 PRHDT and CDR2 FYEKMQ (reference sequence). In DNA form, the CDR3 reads TGTGCCAGCAGCTTGGAAAACAATCAGCCCCAGCATTTT. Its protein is CASSLENNQPQHF. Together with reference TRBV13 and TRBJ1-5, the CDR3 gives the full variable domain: AAGVIQSPRHLIKEKRETATLKCYPIPRHDTVYWYQQGPGQDPQFLISFYEKMQSDKGSIPDRFSAQQFSDYHSELNMSSLELGDSALYFCASSLENNQPQHFGDGTRLSIL.

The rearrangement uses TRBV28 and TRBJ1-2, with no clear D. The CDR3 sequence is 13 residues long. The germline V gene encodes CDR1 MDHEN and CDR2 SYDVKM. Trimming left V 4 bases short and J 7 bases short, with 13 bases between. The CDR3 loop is CASSSSLTGGYTF. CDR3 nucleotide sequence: TGTGCCAGCAGTTCCAGTCTAACGGGTGGCTACACCTTC.